This T cell receptor (beta chain) is drawn from a study of breast tumors, draining lymph nodes, adjacent tissues. Breast cancer patients provided tissue from their axillary draining lymph nodes. One entry per CDR3 protein results from TCRdb running MiXCR on the multiplex PCR reads. This table has some 100,000 distinct CDR3 sequences, 21% appearing once. Broader study findings: Tumors had less TCR diversity than lymph nodes, more than nontumor tissue. That most tumor T cells come from lymph nodes remained unproven. Compared with basal-like, luminal-like tumors shared significantly more repertoire with nontumor tissue. The data were judged consistent with most tumor T cells coming from lymph node and expanding in tumor.

There are many counts of this clonotype. Its antigen is not known. The CDR3 spans 16 residues. Per the germline V gene, CDR1 is SGHAT and CDR2 is FQNNGV. Trimming removed 5 bases at V and 1 base at J, with 12 bases between. The sample comprised axillary lymph node tissue. V and J are TRBV11-2 and TRBJ1-6; no definite D call. The TCR originated in a female donor with breast cancer. Some clones in this sample may be carry-over from other donors' samples. Here the CDR3 reads CASSLNQRSYNSPLHF. CDR3 in DNA: TGTGCCAGCAGCCTAAACCAGAGATCCTATAATTCACCCCTCCACTTT.